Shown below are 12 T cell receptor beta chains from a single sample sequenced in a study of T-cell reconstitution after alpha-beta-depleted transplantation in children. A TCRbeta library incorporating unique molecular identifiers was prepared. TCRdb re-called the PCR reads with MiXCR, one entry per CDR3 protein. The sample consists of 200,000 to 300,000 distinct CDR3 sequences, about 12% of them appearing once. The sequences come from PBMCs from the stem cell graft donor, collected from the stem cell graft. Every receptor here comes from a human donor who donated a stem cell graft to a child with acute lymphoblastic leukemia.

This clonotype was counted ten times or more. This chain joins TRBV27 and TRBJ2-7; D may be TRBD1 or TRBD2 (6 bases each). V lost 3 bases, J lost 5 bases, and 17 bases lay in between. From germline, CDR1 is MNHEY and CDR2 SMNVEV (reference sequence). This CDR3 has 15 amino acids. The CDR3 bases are TGTGCCAGCAGTTTTTGGGGGGCCCCTAGGGACGAGCAGTACTTC. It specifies CASSFWGAPRDEQYF.

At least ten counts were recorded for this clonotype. CDR3: CASRPTGQGTYEQYF. Written as DNA, the CDR3 is TGTGCCAGCAGACCCACGGGACAGGGAACCTACGAGCAGTACTTC. V usage is TRBV6-2 or TRBV6-3 and J usage is TRBJ2-7; 9 bases line up with TRBD1. The germline CDR1 and CDR2 sequences are MNHEY and SVGEGT. J lost 2 bases, V lost 6 bases, and 8 bases had no gene match. This CDR3 spans 15 amino acids.

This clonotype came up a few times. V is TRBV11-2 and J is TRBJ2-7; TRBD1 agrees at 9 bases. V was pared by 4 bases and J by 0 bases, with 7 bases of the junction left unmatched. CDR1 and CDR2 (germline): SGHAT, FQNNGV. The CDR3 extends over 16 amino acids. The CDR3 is CASSWDREIFSYEQYF. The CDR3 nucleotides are TGTGCCAGCAGCTGGGACAGGGAAATCTTCTCCTACGAGCAGTACTTC.

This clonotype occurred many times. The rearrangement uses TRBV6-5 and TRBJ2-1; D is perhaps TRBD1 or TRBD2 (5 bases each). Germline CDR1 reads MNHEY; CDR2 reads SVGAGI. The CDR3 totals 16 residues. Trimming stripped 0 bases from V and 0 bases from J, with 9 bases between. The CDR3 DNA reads TGTGCCAGCAGTTACTCGGGACGAAGCTCCTACAATGAGCAGTTCTTC. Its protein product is CASSYSGRSSYNEQFF.

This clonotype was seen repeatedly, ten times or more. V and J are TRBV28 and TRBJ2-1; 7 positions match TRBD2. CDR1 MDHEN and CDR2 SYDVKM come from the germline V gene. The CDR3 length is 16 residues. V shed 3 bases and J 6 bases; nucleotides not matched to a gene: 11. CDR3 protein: CASSFLVRELFNEQFF. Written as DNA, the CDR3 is TGTGCCAGCAGTTTTTTAGTGCGGGAGTTATTCAATGAGCAGTTCTTC.

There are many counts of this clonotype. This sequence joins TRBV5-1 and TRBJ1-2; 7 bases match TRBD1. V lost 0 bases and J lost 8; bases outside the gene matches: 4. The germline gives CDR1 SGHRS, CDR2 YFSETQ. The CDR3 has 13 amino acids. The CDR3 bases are TGCGCCAGCAGCTTGGAGGGGGCAGGCGGCTACACCTTC. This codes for CASSLEGAGGYTF. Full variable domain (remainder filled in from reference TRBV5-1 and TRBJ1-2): KAGVTQTPRYLIKTRGQQVTLSCSPISGHRSVSWYQQTPGQGLQFLFEYFSETQRNKGNFPGRFSGRQFSNSRSEMNVSTLELGDSALYLCASSLEGAGGYTFGSGTRLTVV.

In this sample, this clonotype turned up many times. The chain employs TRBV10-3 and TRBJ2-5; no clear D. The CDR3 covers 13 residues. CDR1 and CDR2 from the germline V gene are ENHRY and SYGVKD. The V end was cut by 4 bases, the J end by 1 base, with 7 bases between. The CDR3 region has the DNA TGTGCCATCAGTGTTGGTTTCCAAGAGACCCAGTACTTC. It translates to CAISVGFQETQYF.

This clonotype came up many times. CDR3 nucleotides: TGTGCCAGCAGGAGGGGGGACTCACCCCTCCACTTT. It yields the protein CASRRGDSPLHF. V is TRBV12-3 or TRBV12-4 and J is TRBJ1-6; tentative D call: TRBD1 (6 bases). The V and J ends lost 6 bases and 10 bases respectively, with 10 bases between them. This CDR3 has 12 amino acids.

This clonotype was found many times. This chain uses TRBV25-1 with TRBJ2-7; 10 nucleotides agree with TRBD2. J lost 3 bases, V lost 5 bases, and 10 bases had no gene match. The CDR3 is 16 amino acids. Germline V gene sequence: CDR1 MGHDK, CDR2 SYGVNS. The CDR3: CASSPPEAGGIYEQYF. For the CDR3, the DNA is TGTGCCAGCAGTCCCCCGGAAGCGGGGGGGATCTACGAGCAGTACTTC.

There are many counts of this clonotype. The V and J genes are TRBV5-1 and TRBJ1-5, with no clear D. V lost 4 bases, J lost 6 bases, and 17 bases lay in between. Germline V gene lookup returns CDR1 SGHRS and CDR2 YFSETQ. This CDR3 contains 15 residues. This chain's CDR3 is CASSPGAGQIQPQHF. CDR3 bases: TGCGCCAGCAGCCCTGGAGCCGGTCAGATTCAGCCCCAGCATTTT.

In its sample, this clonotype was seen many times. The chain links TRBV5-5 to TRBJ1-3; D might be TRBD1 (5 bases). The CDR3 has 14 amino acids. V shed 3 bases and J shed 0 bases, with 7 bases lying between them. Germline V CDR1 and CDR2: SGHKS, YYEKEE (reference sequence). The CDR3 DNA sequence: TGTGCCAGCAGCTCACAGGTCTCTGGAAACACCATATATTTT. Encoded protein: CASSSQVSGNTIYF.

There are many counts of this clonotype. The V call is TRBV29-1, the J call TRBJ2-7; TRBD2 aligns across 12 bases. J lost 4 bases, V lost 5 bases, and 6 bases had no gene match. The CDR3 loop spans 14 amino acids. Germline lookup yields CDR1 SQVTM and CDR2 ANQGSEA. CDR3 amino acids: CSVIGLAGYYEQYF. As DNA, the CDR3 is TGCAGCGTTATCGGACTAGCGGGATATTACGAGCAGTACTTC.